This TCR beta chain was retrieved from a study of blood T cell repertoires in COVID-19. At the level of the study: Donors in the United States, Italy and Spain gave samples during acute or convalescent COVID-19.

V lost 8 bases and J 3 bases, leaving 26 bases between the germline ends. The CDR3 contains 17 residues. In the authors' methods: Estimation of nucleated cell counts relied on the amplification of reference gene primers. Profiled with immunoSEQ multiplex PCR; TCRdb holds only in-frame clones, not every one. V, J and clone size derive from that table, while D and trimming were established from the DNA sequence. The sample comprises over 55,000 clones, 90% to 95% of which are singletons, and approximately 8% rests with the top ten. The table lists this clone with a count of one. Sequencing was carried out using peripheral blood. The J gene is TRBJ2-7, the V gene TRBV6-7; D may be TRBD1 (6 bases). TRBV6-7 is labeled an ORF, and its function is uncertain. This TCR derives from a human donor in a cohort sampled during active COVID-19. CDR3 loop: CASHQKQEQGKGYEQYF. The DNA for the CDR3 is TGTGCCAGCCACCAAAAGCAGGAACAGGGAAAGGGCTACGAGCAGTACTTC.